The present T cell receptor (beta chain) was sequenced within a study of T cell responses to AZD1222 COVID-19 vaccine (dated by TCRdb to the early 2020s). With regard to the full study: A total of 233 trial participants underwent TCR sequencing, of whom 200 to 220 had received two doses of AZD1222 and around 26 had received two doses of the MenACWY control vaccine. Trial participants were enrolled into age subgroups of 18-55, 56-69 and 70-plus years, which contained 148, 28 and 57 TCR-sequenced participants, respectively. The paper's findings and limits, for the study overall: Because no day 14 peak-response samples were available, repertoires were characterized only after the peak T cell response. In the small 56-69-year group, the increase in depth fell short of significance, most likely because of low power. After two AZD1222 doses, both the breadth and the depth of spike-specific TCRs were significantly higher than at day 0 and than in MenACWY recipients. Conclusions about previously exposed vaccinees were limited because only six AZD1222 recipients were SARS-CoV-2 seropositive at baseline. The whole spike protein was spanned by vaccine-associated CD4 TCRs, and dominant responses were seen in regions 160-218 and 743-854. Reportedly, almost half of the unique spike-specific TCRs recognized epitopes lying outside the regions that are mutated in the B.1.351 and B.1.1.7 variants. Most participants were white British and females outnumbered males, and the authors suggested that clonal diversity may have been underestimated.

The time point label corresponds to: baseline before first vaccination. The vaccinee samples were drawn from two UK trials, COV001 and COV002, one of which was a single-blind randomized controlled phase 2/3 trial testing AZD1222 (ChAdOx1 nCoV-19) in healthy adults. For TCRbeta chain sequencing, PBMC samples from trial participants were taken at day 0 and at day 28 after the second dose. Clipping removes 6 bases from V and 7 bases from J, with 9 as the unmatched junction base count. Sequences MNHEY (CDR1) and SMNVEV (CDR2) are obtained from the germline V gene (reference sequence). From cysteine to phenylalanine, the CDR3 is 13 amino acids long. The retained sequence is limited to the CDR3, 39 bases, with the frame set at the first base. Remarks on this clone: No cognate antigen has been identified for it.

The CDR3 regions of human TCRbeta chains were analyzed by immunosequencing. For the original study's pipeline: Repertoire TCRs were matched against a reference library of SARS-CoV-2-specific TCRs generated with the MIRA antigen-specificity platform. Breadth was defined as the fraction of unique TCRs that were SARS-CoV-2-associated, and depth was defined as the fraction of total T cells that were SARS-CoV-2-associated. Using the MIRA data, each spike-specific TCR was assigned both to the spike region to which the TCR was reactive and to a CD4 or CD8 class. Log10-transformed breadth and depth values were compared by one-way ANOVA with Sidak's multiple comparisons tests. Held by TCRdb, this immuneACCESS table contains in-frame sequences only and omits some clones. Under half of the omission traces to an unresolved V gene where checked; the cause of the rest is unknown. The DNA was the basis for D and trimming; V, J and clone size are from that table. This sample's table carries around 150,000 clones. The ten largest clonotypes hold about 2% of the sample.

In this chain, TRBV27 is recombined with TRBJ2-7; TRBD1 matches 7 bases in the middle. The clonotype comes from an adult in good health. The specimen was peripheral blood. Here is the DNA: TGTGCCAGCAGCCTGAACAGGGGTGGAGAGCAGTACTTC. Its translation is CASSLNRGGEQYF.